Following are 11 T cell receptor beta chains from one sample sequenced in a study of cytomegalovirus exposure and HLA in healthy donors. Vbeta (60) and Jbeta (13) primers were used in the PCR. Clones were sequenced by immunoSEQ multiplex PCR, and TCRdb holds only the in-frame ones, with some missing. Listed are some 200,000 clones; around 1.1% falls within the top ten. Sequenced sample: PBMCs. These receptors were taken from a girl aged 2 to 10 in good health and CMV-seropositive.

This chain uses TRBV6-5 with TRBJ2-1; TRBD2 is a possible D gene (5 bases). CDR3 size: 15 residues. Looked up from germline, CDR1 is MNHEY and CDR2 is SVGAGI. Trimming took off 6 bases at V and 2 bases at J, with 14 bases between the two ends. DNA for the CDR3: TGTGCCAGCAGCCCTCCAGCGGCTACCTACAATGAGCAGTTCTTC. It specifies CASSPPAATYNEQFF.

This chain joins TRBV11-2 and TRBJ2-3; 9 nucleotides match TRBD2. Germline V lookup: CDR1 SGHAT, CDR2 FQNNGV. This CDR3 contains 15 residues. V gave up 3 bases and J gave up 8 bases; unmatched junction bases: 9. CDR3 in amino acids: CASSLGLREGGTQYF. CDR3 DNA sequence: TGTGCCAGCAGCTTGGGACTGCGGGAGGGTGGTACGCAGTATTTT. Full variable domain (rest looked up from reference TRBV11-2 and TRBJ2-3): EAGVAQSPRYKIIEKRQSVAFWCNPISGHATLYWYQQILGQGPKLLIQFQNNGVVDDSQLPKDRFSAERLKGVDSTLKIQPAKLEDSAVYLCASSLGLREGGTQYFGPGTRLTVL.

This sequence joins TRBV10-1 and TRBJ2-2; tentatively, D is TRBD1 (5 bases). Germline V gene lookup returns CDR1 WNHNN and CDR2 SYGVQD (reference sequence). The CDR3 totals 13 residues. Between the trimmed V and J ends, which lost 6 bases and 7 bases, there was a span of 12 bases. In DNA, the CDR3 is TGCGCCAGCAGCAGGGTTCTGGGCGGGGAGCTGTTTTTT. Amino acid sequence: CASSRVLGGELFF.

The chain carries TRBV6-5 and TRBJ1-2; a possible D gene is TRBD1 (6 bases). Trimming stripped 6 bases from V and 8 bases from J, with 16 bases between. There are 13 residues in the CDR3. Germline V gene sequence: CDR1 MNHEY, CDR2 SVGAGI. CDR3 DNA: TGTGCCAGCAGCCCACAGGGTCTCGAAGGCTACACCTTC. Protein product: CASSPQGLEGYTF.

This sequence joins TRBV28 and TRBJ1-5; no definite D call. Germline V CDR1 and CDR2: MDHEN, SYDVKM. The CDR3 extends over 13 amino acids. Trimming took off 2 bases at V and 9 bases at J, with 11 bases between the two ends. The CDR3 nucleotides are TGTGCCAGCAGTTTAGGACCGGGAGGGCCCCAGCATTTT. It codes for CASSLGPGGPQHF.

The V gene is TRBV4-2, the J gene TRBJ2-1; TRBD2 matches 8 bases. Germline loops: CDR1 LGHNA, CDR2 YNFKEQ. V lost 1 base to trimming and J lost 5 bases; unmatched junction nucleotides: 7. The CDR3 totals 16 residues. DNA of the CDR3: TGTGCCAGCAGCCAAGGTGGGACTAGGCTTCACAATGAGCAGTTCTTC. Its translation is CASSQGGTRLHNEQFF.

The chain uses TRBV28 and TRBJ2-7; TRBD1 aligns across 12 bases. J lost 3 bases, V lost 5 bases, and 8 bases had no gene match. This CDR3 has 16 residues. Germline V gives CDR1 MDHEN, CDR2 SYDVKM. DNA of the CDR3: TGTGCCAGCAGTACCTCCGGGACAGGGGGCGGCTACGAGCAGTACTTC. Its protein product is CASSTSGTGGGYEQYF.

The chain joins TRBV4-2 to TRBJ1-5; the D gene is possibly TRBD1 (5 bases). This CDR3 comprises 16 residues. Germline-derived CDR1 and CDR2 are LGHNA and YNFKEQ. The V gene lost 3 bases and the J gene lost 7 bases, with 19 bases spanning the gap. CDR3 DNA sequence: TGTGCCAGCAGCCACGATGACAGCCCGGGGGAACAGCCCCAGCATTTT. This gives the protein CASSHDDSPGEQPQHF.

This sequence joins TRBV5-1 and TRBJ1-2; tentative D call: TRBD1 (5 bases). Looked up from germline, CDR1 is SGHRS and CDR2 is YFSETQ. The CDR3 contains 15 residues. V shed 4 bases and J shed 3 bases, with 16 bases lying between them. The CDR3 region is CASSPLQDSHYGYTF. DNA for the CDR3: TGCGCCAGCAGCCCCCTCCAAGACAGTCACTATGGCTACACCTTC.

The chain couples TRBV5-1 to TRBJ2-6; 7 positions agree with TRBD1. With V trimmed by 0 bases and J by 4 bases, 4 bases remained unmatched. The CDR3 has 16 amino acids. Germline V lookup: CDR1 SGHRS, CDR2 YFSETQ. CDR3 amino acids: CASSLATGSGANVLTF. CDR3 sequence (DNA): TGCGCCAGCAGCTTGGCGACAGGGTCCGGGGCCAACGTCCTGACTTTC.

This chain connects TRBV19 to TRBJ2-7, with 9 bases lining up with TRBD2. This CDR3 is built from 18 residues. CDR1 and CDR2 (germline): LNHDA, SQIVND (reference sequence). The ends lost 6 bases at V and 3 bases at J; junction bases unmatched: 18. The CDR3 DNA is TGTGCCAGTAGAAACCAGGGGTTTAGCGGGAGAGCCAGCTACGAGCAGTACTTC. Translation gives CASRNQGFSGRASYEQYF.